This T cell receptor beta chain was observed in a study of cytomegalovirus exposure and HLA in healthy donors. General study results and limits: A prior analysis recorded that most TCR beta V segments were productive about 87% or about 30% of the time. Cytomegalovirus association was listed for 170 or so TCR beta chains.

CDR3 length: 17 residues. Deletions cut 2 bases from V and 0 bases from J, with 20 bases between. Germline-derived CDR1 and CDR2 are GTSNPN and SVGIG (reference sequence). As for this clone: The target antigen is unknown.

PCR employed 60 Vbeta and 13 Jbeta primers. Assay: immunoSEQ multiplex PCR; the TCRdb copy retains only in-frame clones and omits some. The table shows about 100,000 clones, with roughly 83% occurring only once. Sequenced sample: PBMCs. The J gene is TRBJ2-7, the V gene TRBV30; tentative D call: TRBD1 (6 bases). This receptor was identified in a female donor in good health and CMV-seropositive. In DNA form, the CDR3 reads TGTGCCTGGAGTCTCCACCCGGGGCAGGGGAGCTCCTACGAGCAGTACTTC. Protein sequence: CAWSLHPGQGSSYEQYF.